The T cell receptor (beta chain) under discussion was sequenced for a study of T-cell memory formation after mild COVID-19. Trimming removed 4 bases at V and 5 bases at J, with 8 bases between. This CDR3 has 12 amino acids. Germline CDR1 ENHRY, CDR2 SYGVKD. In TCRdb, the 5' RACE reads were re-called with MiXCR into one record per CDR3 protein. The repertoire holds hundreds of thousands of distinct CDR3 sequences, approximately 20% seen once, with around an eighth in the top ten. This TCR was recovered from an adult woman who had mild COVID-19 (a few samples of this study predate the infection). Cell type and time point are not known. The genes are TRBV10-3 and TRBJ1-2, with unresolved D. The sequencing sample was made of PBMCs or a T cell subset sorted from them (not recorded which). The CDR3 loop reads CAISGTQYGYTF. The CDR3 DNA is TGTGCCATCAGTGGGACCCAGTATGGCTACACCTTC.